This record looks at one T cell receptor (beta chain) sequence and its context. Using immunoSEQ multiplex PCR, the repertoire was profiled, and TCRdb retains in-frame clones only, with some absent. The sample lists 63,000 or so clones, almost 85% occurring once. The data stem from a study of OX40 agonist ivuxolimab in advanced cancers. The V end was cut by 5 bases, the J end by 3 bases, with 11 bases between. The CDR3 runs to 14 residues. The germline gives CDR1 ENHRY, CDR2 SYGVKD. This clonotype was obtained from an adult with an advanced solid tumor such as melanoma, head and neck, liver or kidney cancer. The sequenced sample was CD4+ or CD8+ T cells sorted from blood, obtained in a trial of the OX40 agonist ivuxolimab. The chain couples TRBV10-3 to TRBJ1-5; D remains unclear. CDR3 protein: CAISPNGNNQPQHF. In DNA form, the CDR3 reads TGTGCCATCAGTCCCAACGGGAACAATCAGCCCCAGCATTTT.